A selection of T cell receptor beta chains follows, all from one sample in a study of human T cells and chemical hapten exposure. TCRdb reprocessed the RACE reads via MiXCR and lists one record per CDR3 protein. The profile shows some 54,000 distinct CDR3 sequences, around 9.4% of them singletons. This material consisted of whole blood, taken in connection with sensitization to the hapten diphenylcyclopropenone (DPC). The receptors were gathered from a woman aged 45-60 years with alopecia areata. Some clones in this sample may be carry-over from other donors' samples. Both conserved end residues are trimmed from each CDR3. The size of a clone is reported for some rows only, either as once, few or many, or as a class for expanded clones.

>TRBV20-1|.|TRBJ1-5
SASALTGNNQPQH
>TRBV18|many|TRBJ1-1
ASSPSAGNTEAF
>TRBV5-6|many|TRBJ1-2
ASSLAQGPYGYT
>TRBV6-2/TRBV6-3|many|TRBJ1-6
ASSPRGQVDNSPLH
>TRBV10-2|.|TRBJ2-7
ATSNGQGEYEQY
>TRBV20-1|.|TRBJ2-7
SARSAEFYEQY
>TRBV28|many|TRBJ1-2
ASSPSGSVGIYGYT
>TRBV4-3|few|TRBJ2-1
ASSQGPSHYNEQF
>TRBV3-1|.|TRBJ1-3
ASSQSVGNTIY
>TRBV7-2|many|TRBJ1-2
ASSLKGAGMGGYT
>TRBV12-3/TRBV12-4|few|TRBJ1-1
ASSPSKKRRAF
>TRBV6-2/TRBV6-3|.|TRBJ2-4
ASSSQPWLAKNIQY
>TRBV7-2|few|TRBJ1-3
ASSFKPGNTIY
>TRBV4-3|.|TRBJ2-7
ASSQTGFLSYEQY
>TRBV11-1|.|TRBJ2-7
ASSLTGTSYYEQY
>TRBV20-1|many|TRBJ2-7
SARGRLAGGSSSYEQY
>TRBV7-2|.|TRBJ1-2
ASSLSSQGYGYT
>TRBV27|.|TRBJ2-7
ASSALATFSDEQY
>TRBV29-1|many|TRBJ1-5
SVAPTGVGQPQH
>TRBV6-1|few|TRBJ1-1
ASIFDRGGTEAF
>TRBV12-3/TRBV12-4|many|TRBJ1-5
ASTRMEGQPQH
>TRBV7-6|few|TRBJ2-5
ASSFSRQETQY
>TRBV18|few|TRBJ1-3
ASSPDRAGNTIY
>TRBV4-1|many|TRBJ1-1
ASSQRGTEAF
>TRBV7-8|.|TRBJ2-7
ASSQRGDRVPPYEQY
>TRBV4-1|few|TRBJ2-3
ASSQDEVPSTDTQY
>TRBV3-1|.|TRBJ2-2
ASSQRTSGPPNTGELF
>TRBV2|.|TRBJ1-5
ASRRTGGFNQPQH
>TRBV6-1|.|TRBJ1-6
ASSVGIRESPLH
>TRBV4-2|many|TRBJ1-4
ASSQGPDRGTGANEKLF
>TRBV5-5|few|TRBJ2-3
ASSGGTINTDTQY
>TRBV5-1|few|TRBJ2-7
ASMGQGYYEQY
>TRBV10-1|many|TRBJ1-5
ASSLRSNQPQH
>TRBV15|many|TRBJ1-1
ATRTGTANTEAF
>TRBV18|many|TRBJ1-5
ASSRGDRNQPQH
>TRBV4-2|few|TRBJ1-2
ASSQENRDNYGYT
>TRBV28|.|TRBJ1-2
ASSSAGLNYGYT
>TRBV19|few|TRBJ1-4
ASSPRWRDSNEKLF
>TRBV9|few|TRBJ2-5
ASSVASGRGETQY
>TRBV7-9|.|TRBJ1-5
ASSPSGPGSGQPQH
>TRBV6-5|many|TRBJ1-5
ASSYSTSSNQPQH
>TRBV14|many|TRBJ1-5
ASSNEKPQH
>TRBV11-3|many|TRBJ2-7
ASGDIGAAEQY
>TRBV11-2|few|TRBJ2-7
ASSRTTGEGYEQY
>TRBV2|many|TRBJ2-1
ASQAELAGGRNEQF
>TRBV11-2|.|TRBJ1-4
ASSFLGEKLF
>TRBV2|few|TRBJ2-2
ASSPTSGTHNTGELF
>TRBV27|.|TRBJ2-7
ASRGSLGEQY
>TRBV18|.|TRBJ1-1
ASSPSWGWGMNTEAF
>TRBV9|.|TRBJ1-1
ASSGGTVEAF
>TRBV28|.|TRBJ1-5
ASSLLGGLQPQH
>TRBV18|many|TRBJ1-2
ASSPPSRDDYGYT